A selection of T cell receptor beta chains follows, all from one sample in a study of T cell clones after liver transplantation. Only in-frame clones appear in the TCRdb table, and some are missing; sequencing was by immunoSEQ multiplex PCR. The sample gives under 150,000 clones, just over 90% of which show up once; roughly 0.8% is in the top ten. The sequenced sample was CD4+ T cells from blood, obtained 12 months after liver transplant. These receptors came from a human patient who received a liver transplant. The graft donor may be the source of some T cells. The CDR3 runs from the conserved cysteine through the conserved F or W. The D gene is left open where the match is weak. Clone size is given for some rows only: seen once, a few or many times, or a class if the clone is expanded.

>TRBV4-2|TRBD2|TRBJ2-2|many
TGTGCCAGCAGCCACGGGAGGGGGGCCGGGGAGCTGTTTTTT
CASSHGRGAGELFF
>TRBV28|.|TRBJ1-2|.
TGTGCCAGCAGTATTCACAGGGTTAAATATGGCTACACCTTC
CASSIHRVKYGYTF
>TRBV5-1|TRBD2|TRBJ2-3|.
TGCGCCAGCAGCTTGGATCGCGGGAGGGCCCAAGATACGCAGTATTTT
CASSLDRGRAQDTQYF
>TRBV9|.|TRBJ2-7|.
TGTGCCAGCAGCGTAGGACCCTACACCATCTCCTACGAGCAGTACTTC
CASSVGPYTISYEQYF
>TRBV6-5|.|TRBJ1-1|.
TGTGCCAGCAAAAACTTCGACGGTAACACTGAAGCTTTCTTT
CASKNFDGNTEAFF
>TRBV7-2|TRBD1|TRBJ2-2|.
TGTGCCAGCAGCCAATCGACAGGGACCGGGGAGCTGTTTTTT
CASSQSTGTGELFF
>TRBV11-2|TRBD2|TRBJ2-7|.
TGTGCCAGCAGCTTAGGGCGGGAGGAGCGATACGAGCAGTACTTC
CASSLGREERYEQYF
>TRBV5-4|.|TRBJ2-7|.
TGTGCCAGCAGCGGTCCCGGGACTTCGTACGAGCAGTACTTC
CASSGPGTSYEQYF
>TRBV5-4|TRBD2|TRBJ2-1|once
TGTGCCAGCAGCTCGGGGGGACTAGCGGGGAAGCAGTTCTTC
CASSSGGLAGKQFF
>TRBV12-5|TRBD1|TRBJ1-1|.
TGTGCTAGTGGTTGGGACAGTCGTACTGAAGCTTTCTTT
CASGWDSRTEAFF
>TRBV6-5|.|TRBJ2-7|.
TGTGCCAGCAGCAGGACAGTCCGGCACGAGCAGTACTTC
CASSRTVRHEQYF
>TRBV15|.|TRBJ2-5|.
TGTGCCACCAGCAGAGATCGAGAGACCCAGTACTTC
CATSRDRETQYF
>TRBV5-1|TRBD2|TRBJ2-7|few
TGCGCCAGCAGCTTAACCGGCGGGAGGGCCTACGAGCAGTACTTC
CASSLTGGRAYEQYF
>TRBV5-1|.|TRBJ2-2|.
TGCGCCAGCAGCTTGGTCCAGGGGAACCCCGGGGAGCTGTTTTTT
CASSLVQGNPGELFF
>TRBV6-1|.|TRBJ1-5|.
TGTGCCAGCAGTGAAGGGGGAATAGACAATCAGCCCCAGCATTTT
CASSEGGIDNQPQHF
>TRBV27|.|TRBJ1-4|.
TGTGCCAGCAGTTTTTCCGCAATCAGAGAAAAACTGTTTTTT
CASSFSAIREKLFF
>TRBV30|.|TRBJ2-5|.
TGTGCCTGGAGTAGGCAAGAGACCCAGTACTTC
CAWSRQETQYF
>TRBV2|TRBD1|TRBJ2-1|.
TGTGCCAGCTCTAAGGACAGGGGGATTCATGGTGAGCAGTTCTTC
CASSKDRGIHGEQFF
>TRBV25-1|.|TRBJ2-7|.
TGTGCCAGCAGTGAATGGACAGCTCTCTCCTACGAGCAGTACTTC
CASSEWTALSYEQYF
>TRBV5-1|.|TRBJ2-2|.
TGCGCCAGCAGCCCTGGGACGCAAGCCGGGGAGCTGTTTTTT
CASSPGTQAGELFF
>TRBV5-1|TRBD2|TRBJ2-1|.
TGCGCCAGCAGCTTGGTGGCTAGCGGGAGGGTCAATGAGCAGTTCTTC
CASSLVASGRVNEQFF
>TRBV5-6|TRBD2|TRBJ2-1|.
TGTGCCAGCAGCTGGAGCGGGAGGGCCTTCCATGAGCAGTTCTTC
CASSWSGRAFHEQFF
>TRBV6-6|TRBD2|TRBJ2-5|.
TGTGCCAGCCAAGGCCTAGCGGGAGGAGAGACCCAGTACTTC
CASQGLAGGETQYF
>TRBV5-6|.|TRBJ2-7|.
TGTGCCAGCAGCTATACCGGGTCCGAGCAGTACTTC
CASSYTGSEQYF
>TRBV5-1|.|TRBJ2-1|.
TGCGCCAGCAGCTCCGGACTCCACGAGGGATCTGATGAGCAGTTCTTC
CASSSGLHEGSDEQFF
>TRBV20-1|.|TRBJ1-1|.
TGCAGTGCTTCCGACGGGGGGGTAGCTTTCTTT
CSASDGGVAFF
>TRBV19|.|TRBJ1-2|.
TGTGCCAGTAGTACCCTAGATAACTATGGCTACACCTTC
CASSTLDNYGYTF
>TRBV7-8|.|TRBJ2-1|few
TGTGCCAGCAGCTCGACGGGATTTGAGCAGTTCTTC
CASSSTGFEQFF
>TRBV7-2|.|TRBJ1-2|.
TGTGCCAGCAGCTTGAGGCTTAACTATGGCTACACCTTC
CASSLRLNYGYTF
>TRBV18|TRBD2|TRBJ2-5|.
TGTGCCAGCTCACGCACCGGGACTAGCGGGAGAGTGGAGACCCAGTACTTC
CASSRTGTSGRVETQYF
>TRBV27|TRBD1|TRBJ2-1|.
TGTGCCAGCCAAATCACCGGGACAGCTATCTACAATGAGCAGTTCTTC
CASQITGTAIYNEQFF
>TRBV28|.|TRBJ1-2|.
TGTGCCAGCACCTCGGGGCCGAACGGCTACACCTTC
CASTSGPNGYTF
>TRBV7-3|.|TRBJ2-1|.
TGTGCCAGCAGCCATCGGGGTAGCGTGACCTACAATGAGCAGTTCTTC
CASSHRGSVTYNEQFF
>TRBV14|TRBD2|TRBJ2-1|.
TGTGCCAGCAGCCAAGAAAACCGACTAGCGGCGAATGAGCAGTTCTTC
CASSQENRLAANEQFF
>TRBV2|.|TRBJ1-4|.
TGTGCCAGCAGATGGCAGGTTAATGAAAAACTGTTTTTT
CASRWQVNEKLFF
>TRBV9|TRBD1|TRBJ2-1|.
TGTGCCAGCAGCGGTTCCGGGACAGCCTCCTACAATGAGCAGTTCTTC
CASSGSGTASYNEQFF
>TRBV6-6|.|TRBJ2-7|.
TGTGCCAGCAGTTACGGGGCCGGGACACCTACCTACGAGCAGTACTTC
CASSYGAGTPTYEQYF
>TRBV5-1|TRBD2|TRBJ2-5|.
TGCGCCAGCAGCTCGGGACTAGCGGGAGCTGAGACCCAGTACTTC
CASSSGLAGAETQYF
>TRBV7-2|TRBD1|TRBJ2-5|.
TGTGCCAGCAGCTCGGGACAGTCGGTAGAGGCCCAGTACTTC
CASSSGQSVEAQYF
>TRBV29-1|TRBD2|TRBJ2-2|.
TGCAGCGCCAACCTAGCGGACGGAGAGGGCACCGGGGAGCTGTTTTTT
CSANLADGEGTGELFF
>TRBV18|TRBD1|TRBJ2-7|.
TGTGCCAGCTCACCACCAGGACAGGGATCCTACGAGCAGTACTTC
CASSPPGQGSYEQYF
>TRBV11-2|TRBD2|TRBJ2-7|.
TGTGCCAGCAGCCTACTAGCGGGAGGACCCTACGAGCAGTACTTC
CASSLLAGGPYEQYF
>TRBV25-1|.|TRBJ2-5|.
TGTGCCAGCAGTGAAGGGAGACAGCAAGAGACCCAGTACTTC
CASSEGRQQETQYF
>TRBV11-3|.|TRBJ2-1|.
TGTGCCAGCAGCTTTAGCCCCAGAGGGGGACACAATGAGCAGTTCTTC
CASSFSPRGGHNEQFF
>TRBV5-1|TRBD1|TRBJ1-3|.
TGCGCCAGCAGCTCGACAGGGGGCTTCTCTGGAAACACCATATATTTT
CASSSTGGFSGNTIYF
>TRBV27|.|TRBJ2-1|.
TGTGCCAGCAGTTTTATGACCGGGGAGCAGTTCTTC
CASSFMTGEQFF
>TRBV5-1|.|TRBJ2-3|.
TGCGCCAGCAGCTCCCCCGGCGGCGATACGCAGTATTTT
CASSSPGGDTQYF
>TRBV2|TRBD2|TRBJ2-3|.
TGTGCCTTGCGACTAGCGGGATCCTCCCTCACAGATACGCAGTATTTT
CALRLAGSSLTDTQYF
>TRBV7-9|TRBD2|TRBJ2-5|.
TGTGCCAGCAGCCAGCAGTCAGTAGCGGGTATTTCGGAGACCCAGTACTTC
CASSQQSVAGISETQYF
>TRBV28|.|TRBJ1-2|.
TGTGCCAGCAGTTCAACACCGGAGGGCGGCTACACCTTC
CASSSTPEGGYTF
>TRBV28|.|TRBJ2-1|.
TGTGCCAGCAGAGAGCCCTACAATGAGCAGTTCTTC
CASREPYNEQFF
>TRBV5-8|.|TRBJ1-1|.
TGTGCCAGCAGCCCGGGACGGCTGAACACTGAAGCTTTCTTT
CASSPGRLNTEAFF
>TRBV6-1|.|TRBJ2-2|.
TGTGCCAGCAGTGACCAGTACACCGGGGAGCTGTTTTTT
CASSDQYTGELFF
>TRBV5-1|TRBD1|TRBJ2-5|.
TGCGCCAGCAGCTTCGGGACAGGGGGCTCTTTAGCGGGAGAGACCCAGTACTTC
CASSFGTGGSLAGETQYF
>TRBV11-2|TRBD2|TRBJ2-2|.
TGTGCCAGCAGCACCACGGGACTAGCGGCGTCCGGGGAGCTGTTTTTT
CASSTTGLAASGELFF
>TRBV19|.|TRBJ1-5|.
TGTGCCAGTAGTGGACAGAGCAATCAGCCCCAGCATTTT
CASSGQSNQPQHF
>TRBV4-2|.|TRBJ2-1|.
TGTGCCAGCAGCCAAGTTTCCAGGGGTGAGCAGTTCTTC
CASSQVSRGEQFF
>TRBV5-1|.|TRBJ2-3|once
TGCGCCAGCAGCCAGGGAAGCACAGATACGCAGTATTTT
CASSQGSTDTQYF
>TRBV28|.|TRBJ1-1|.
TGTGCCAGCAGTCAGGCCCTTCATCCGGCTTTCTTT
CASSQALHPAFF